The present TCR beta chain was sequenced within a study of a mutant IDH1 vaccine in newly diagnosed glioma. Overall study: The treated group averaged approximately 42 years old and was about 60% male, approximately 38% female. Previous care, which was radiotherapy, temozolomide, or both, most often involved both. The V12 visit happened in week 35, and the V13 visit happened in week 47.

Turning to this clone: The antigen is undetermined.

Stated time point: week 35, safety follow-up. Each dose of the vaccine consisted of 300 ug of mutant IDH1 20-mer peptide, with topical imiquimod. The table came from immunoSEQ multiplex PCR; TCRdb's copy has only in-frame clones and leaves some out. The repertoire holds around 41,000 clones, with more than 80% as singletons. The sequence was collected from a man aged 35-49 years with glioma. Sequenced here: PBMCs, sampled from a glioma patient whose treatment included an IDH1 peptide vaccine.

In DNA, the CDR3 is TGTGCCAGCAGCTTAGGGACAGACGATTCACCCCTCCACTTT. It yields the protein CASSLGTDDSPLHF. The chain joins TRBV7-6 to TRBJ1-6, with D possibly matching TRBD1 (6 bases). The CDR3 loop spans 14 amino acids. Germline CDR1 SGHVS, CDR2 FNYEAQ. V was trimmed by 1 base and J by 8 bases, leaving 9 bases between them.